This entry features one T cell receptor (beta chain) sequence. Data came from immunoSEQ multiplex PCR; TCRdb stores just in-frame clones and leaves some out. The table records roughly 880 clones, around 65% of them present only once. V dropped 8 bases and J dropped 4 bases, with 14 bases sitting between them. CDR1 and CDR2 from the germline V gene are LNHDA and SQIVND (reference sequence). The CDR3 is made up of 13 amino acids. The record originates from a study of tumor T cells in aggressive B-cell lymphoma. This chain uses TRBV19 with TRBJ1-1, with TRBD1 as a possible D gene (5 bases). This sequence was found in an adult with diffuse large B cell lymphoma. Sequencing was performed on tumor tissue. Written as DNA, the CDR3 is TGTGCCAGTGTGTGGGGGGTCGGCACTGAAGCTTTCTTT. It yields the protein CASVWGVGTEAFF.